The 32 T cell receptor beta chains listed next were all sequenced from one sample in a study of T cell responses to AZD1222 COVID-19 vaccine. Only in-frame clones appear in the TCRdb table, and some are missing; sequencing was by immunoSEQ multiplex PCR. The table has about 150,000 clones, roughly 85% seen once. Sequencing used peripheral blood, obtained 28 days after the second dose of the MenACWY control vaccine. The receptors here all came from an adult who received the MenACWY meningococcal vaccine as a control.

Concerning this clone: This specimen includes other DNA sequences encoding the same CDR3. The chain employs TRBV4-2 and TRBJ1-5; 9 bases are shared with TRBD1. CDR1 LGHNA and CDR2 YNFKEQ come from the germline V gene. The CDR3 sequence is 15 residues long. Germline trimming cut 6 bases from V and 1 base from J; bases unmatched to any gene: 4. The CDR3 region is CASRRDRESNQPQHF. CDR3 bases: TGTGCCAGCAGACGGGACAGGGAGAGCAATCAGCCCCAGCATTTT.

The V call is TRBV29-1, the J call TRBJ1-2; D uncertain. The CDR3 sequence is 10 residues long. The V end lost 4 bases, the J end lost 8 bases, and 8 bases lay between the germline ends. Germline CDR1 SQVTM, CDR2 ANQGSEA. CDR3 region: CSVAVGGYTF. The DNA of the CDR3 is TGCAGCGTTGCGGTGGGGGGCTACACCTTC. The full variable domain, its missing parts supplied by reference TRBV29-1 and TRBJ1-2, is SAVISQKPSRDICQRGTSLTIQCQVDSQVTMMFWYRQQPGQSLTLIATANQGSEATYESGFVIDKFPISRPNLTFSTLTVSNMSPEDSSIYLCSVAVGGYTFGSGTRLTVV.

The V and J genes are TRBV7-3 and TRBJ2-2, with D possibly matching TRBD1 (5 bases). Per germline, CDR1 SGHTA and CDR2 FQGTGA. The CDR3 length is 15 residues. V was shortened by 0 bases and J by 0 bases, with 5 bases between the two germline ends. Here the CDR3 DNA reads TGTGCCAGCAGCTTAACGGGGCCGAACACCGGGGAGCTGTTTTTT. Translating it yields CASSLTGPNTGELFF.

The chain links TRBV5-6 to TRBJ2-3; D ambiguous. There are 12 residues in the CDR3. Trimming shortened V by 2 bases and J by 6 bases, and 7 bases separated the two germline ends. The germline CDR1 and CDR2 sequences are SGHDT and YYEEEE. The CDR3 is CASSFSGDTQYF. DNA for the CDR3: TGTGCCAGCAGCTTCTCCGGCGATACGCAGTATTTT.

This clone has just one count. The chain is built from TRBV7-9 and TRBJ2-7, with D maybe TRBD2 (5 bases). Germline CDR1 SEHNR, CDR2 FQNEAQ (reference sequence). Between the trimmed V and J ends, which lost 3 bases and 4 bases, there was a span of 13 bases. The CDR3 covers 14 residues. CDR3 sequence reads: CASSFKTTPYEQYF. In DNA form, the CDR3 reads TGTGCCAGCAGCTTCAAGACTACGCCTTACGAGCAGTACTTC.

This sequence joins TRBV6-5 and TRBJ2-3, with 10 bases lining up with TRBD2. This CDR3 is 15 amino acids long. With V trimmed by 5 bases and J by 3 bases, 5 bases remained unmatched. Germline V lookup: CDR1 MNHEY, CDR2 SVGAGI. CDR3 sequence reads: CASSKLAGKTDTQYF. DNA for the CDR3: TGTGCCAGCAGTAAACTAGCGGGAAAGACAGATACGCAGTATTTT.

The genes are TRBV11-3 and TRBJ2-7; D is uncertain. The CDR3 covers 13 residues. Germline assignment: CDR1 SGHNT and CDR2 YENEEA. With 5 bases removed from V and 0 bases from J, the gap between germline ends came to 8 bases. DNA for the CDR3: TGTGCCAGCAGCGAACCGGGCTCCTACGAGCAGTACTTC. Translated, it gives CASSEPGSYEQYF. Drawing the rest from reference TRBV11-3 and TRBJ2-7, the complete variable domain is EAGVVQSPRYKIIEKKQPVAFWCNPISGHNTLYWYLQNLGQGPELLIRYENEEAVDDSQLPKDRFSAERLKGVDSTLKIQPAELGDSAVYLCASSEPGSYEQYFGPGTRLTVT.

CDR3 residues: CASSFPPTSGSRDEQFF. Here the CDR3 DNA reads TGTGCCAGCAGCTTTCCGCCGACTAGCGGGAGTAGGGATGAGCAGTTCTTC. The chain links TRBV11-3 to TRBJ2-1, with 12 bases fitting TRBD2. The CDR3 totals 17 residues. Germline assignment: CDR1 SGHNT and CDR2 YENEEA. Losses at the gene ends were 3 bases for V and 8 bases for J; bases not matched to a gene: 11.

The rearrangement links TRBV4-3 to TRBJ1-5, with 7 bases matching TRBD1. The germline gives CDR1 LGHNA, CDR2 YSLEER. The junction had 9 bases not matched to a gene; V was cut back by 4 bases and J by 3 bases. There are 16 residues in the CDR3. The CDR3 DNA follows: TGCGCCAGCAGCCTCGACTACAGGGGTTCCAATCAGCCCCAGCATTTT. It translates to CASSLDYRGSNQPQHF.

This chain connects TRBV4-1 to TRBJ1-5, with 11 bases fitting TRBD1. Per the germline V gene, CDR1 is MGHRA and CDR2 is YSYEKL. With V trimmed by 0 bases and J by 11 bases, 9 bases remained unmatched. The CDR3 is made up of 16 amino acids. The CDR3: CASSQDGTGGGRTQHF. CDR3 bases: TGCGCCAGCAGCCAAGATGGGACAGGGGGGGGAAGGACCCAGCATTTT.

The chain employs TRBV5-1 and TRBJ1-1, with 9 bases lining up with TRBD1. Germline V CDR1 and CDR2: SGHRS, YFSETQ. Trimming took 7 bases from V and 3 from J; bases not matched to a gene: 7. The CDR3 has 14 residues. This chain's CDR3 is CASRTGEGYTEAFF. CDR3 coding DNA: TGCGCCAGCCGGACAGGGGAAGGGTACACTGAAGCTTTCTTT.

The CDR3 DNA reads TGTGCCAGTCGGCGCGCGGATACGCAGTATTTT. Encoded protein: CASRRADTQYF. The chain is built from TRBV3-1 (or the pseudogene TRBV3-2) and TRBJ2-3; D ambiguous. Germline CDR1 reads LGHDT; CDR2 reads YNNKEL (reference sequence). This CDR3 has 11 amino acids. The germline V and J ends were trimmed by 9 bases and 6 bases, with 10 bases remaining between them.

This sequence joins TRBV29-1 and TRBJ2-7, with D perhaps TRBD2 (6 bases). With 2 bases removed from V and 1 base from J, the gap between germline ends came to 15 bases. CDR3 size: 15 residues. Germline lookup yields CDR1 SQVTM and CDR2 ANQGSEA. The CDR3 loop is CSVEIGLGGSYEQYV. The CDR3 DNA reads TGCAGCGTTGAAATAGGCCTTGGAGGGTCCTACGAGCAGTACGTC.

The chain uses TRBV11-2 and TRBJ2-2; 7 bases map to TRBD2. The V and J ends lost 3 bases and 3 bases, in that order; junction bases with no gene match: 4. Germline assignment: CDR1 SGHAT and CDR2 FQNNGV. The CDR3 contains 15 residues. The CDR3 reads CASSFGTKDTGELFF. DNA for the CDR3: TGTGCCAGCAGCTTCGGGACTAAGGACACCGGGGAGCTGTTTTTT.

The V gene is TRBV6-1, the J gene TRBJ1-1; maybe TRBD1 (5 bases). The CDR3 contains 17 residues. Trimming pared 1 base from V and 4 bases from J, leaving 19 bases between. Germline V CDR1 and CDR2: MNHNS, SASEGT. The CDR3: CASSEEGPGPLGTEAFF. The DNA of the CDR3 is TGTGCCAGCAGTGAAGAGGGACCAGGGCCCCTGGGCACTGAAGCTTTCTTT.

This rearrangement joins TRBV5-1 to TRBJ1-2; D gene uncertain. V was pared by 0 bases and J by 2 bases, with 11 bases between. CDR1 SGHRS and CDR2 YFSETQ come from the germline V gene. This CDR3 is 15 amino acids long. The CDR3 protein is CASSLGGQLNYGYTF. In DNA form, the CDR3 reads TGCGCCAGCAGCTTGGGAGGGCAACTCAACTATGGCTACACCTTC.

The genes are TRBV5-6 and TRBJ1-3; D is perhaps TRBD1 (5 bases). V was clipped by 6 bases and J by 0 bases, with 7 bases between them. The CDR3 runs to 13 residues. Germline loops: CDR1 SGHDT, CDR2 YYEEEE. The CDR3 sequence is CASIGASGNTIYF. The DNA for the CDR3 is TGTGCCAGCATCGGGGCCTCTGGAAACACCATATATTTT.

This clone was observed a few times. V is TRBV6-2 or TRBV6-3 and J is TRBJ2-7; D is possibly TRBD2 (5 bases). The length of the CDR3 is 13 residues. The V gene's germline CDR1 is MNHEY and CDR2 SVGEGT. V lost 0 bases and J 6 bases, leaving 9 bases between the germline ends. CDR3 coding DNA: TGTGCCAGCAGTTACTCGAGAGAGGGCGAGCAGTACTTC. Translated, it gives CASSYSREGEQYF.

The chain carries TRBV28 and TRBJ1-1, with D unclear. CDR1 is MDHEN and CDR2 is SYDVKM in the germline V gene. V was clipped by 5 bases and J by 6 bases, with 13 bases between them. This CDR3 spans 13 amino acids. In DNA form, the CDR3 reads TGTGCCAGCAGTCTTAGGAGGAAGCCTGAAGCTTTCTTT. This gives the protein CASSLRRKPEAFF.

This clone was recorded once. The chain is built from TRBV12-3 or TRBV12-4 and TRBJ1-1; possibly TRBD1 for D (6 bases). V lost 7 bases and J 1 base, leaving 10 bases between the germline ends. The CDR3 has 13 residues. The CDR3: CASNLQGNTEAFF. The CDR3 bases are TGTGCCAGCAACCTACAGGGGAACACTGAAGCTTTCTTT.

The chain has TRBV5-4 and TRBJ2-7; no firm D call. The V end lost 0 bases, the J end lost 3 bases, and 4 bases lay between the germline ends. Germline V gene data show CDR1 as SGHNT and CDR2 as YYREEE (reference sequence). This CDR3 is built from 12 residues. This CDR3 reads CASSLDNYEQYF. CDR3 nucleotide sequence: TGTGCCAGCAGCTTGGACAACTACGAGCAGTACTTC.

This chain connects TRBV28 to TRBJ2-7, with D possibly matching TRBD1 (5 bases). The CDR3 sequence is 16 residues long. V was trimmed by 5 bases and J by 4 bases, leaving 21 bases between them. Germline loops: CDR1 MDHEN, CDR2 SYDVKM. In nucleotides, the CDR3 is TGTGCCAGCAGTGGAGCCGGGTCGTCGAGGACATACGAGCAGTACTTC. Translation: CASSGAGSSRTYEQYF.

This sequence joins TRBV5-5 and TRBJ1-6; no clear D gene. CDR3 length equals 15 residues. Germline V gives CDR1 SGHKS, CDR2 YYEKEE (reference sequence). The V end lost 0 bases, the J end lost 6 bases, and 10 bases lay between the germline ends. Here the CDR3 reads CASSLDPQFNSPLHF. CDR3 bases: TGTGCCAGCAGCTTGGATCCCCAATTTAATTCACCCCTCCACTTT.

This clone was seen a single time. The rearrangement joins TRBV5-1 to TRBJ1-4; no clear D. Germline loops: CDR1 SGHRS, CDR2 YFSETQ. V was trimmed by 4 bases and J by 0 bases, leaving 7 bases between them. CDR3 length: 14 amino acids. The CDR3 is CASSAETTNEKLFF. The CDR3 nucleotides are TGCGCCAGCAGCGCCGAAACAACTAATGAAAAACTGTTTTTT.

The chain uses TRBV30 and TRBJ1-3; the D gene is possibly TRBD1 (6 bases). V dropped 1 base and J dropped 8 bases, with 9 bases sitting between them. CDR1 and CDR2 (germline): GTSNPN, SVGIG (reference sequence). This CDR3 contains 12 residues. The CDR3 sequence: CAWSDRADTIYF. CDR3 nucleotide sequence: TGTGCCTGGAGTGACAGGGCAGACACCATATATTTT.

This clone was recorded only once. V usage is TRBV9 and J usage is TRBJ2-5; D perhaps matches TRBD2 (7 bases). CDR3 length: 15 residues. V lost 4 bases and J 4 bases, leaving 17 bases between the germline ends. The germline V gene has CDR1 SGDLS and CDR2 YYNGEE. The CDR3 DNA reads TGTGCCAGCAGCCCCAGAGGGGGGGCCGGAGAGACCCAGTACTTC. Its translation: CASSPRGGAGETQYF.

The chain has TRBV24-1 and TRBJ2-2; D is unclear. Deletions cut 8 bases from V and 6 bases from J, with 15 bases between. CDR1 is KGHDR and CDR2 is SFDVKD in the germline V gene. This CDR3 has 14 amino acids. The CDR3, as DNA: TGTGCCACCACCCTCGGAGTATCGGCCGGGGAGCTGTTTTTT. Its protein is CATTLGVSAGELFF.

The rearrangement joins TRBV5-1 to TRBJ2-1; 10 bases agree with TRBD2. The CDR3 length is 16 residues. Trimming took 4 bases from V and 8 from J; bases not matched to a gene: 12. Germline CDR1 reads SGHRS; CDR2 reads YFSETQ. CDR3 protein: CASSAALAGVGDEQFF. The CDR3, as DNA: TGCGCCAGCAGCGCCGCTCTAGCGGGAGTAGGCGATGAGCAGTTCTTC.

This chain connects TRBV18 to TRBJ1-1; unclear D gene. Trimming cost V 8 bases and J 3 bases, with 13 bases left between them. Per germline, CDR1 KGHSH and CDR2 LQKENI. The CDR3 totals 13 residues. The DNA of the CDR3 is TGTGCCAGCAAAAACTCGGCGGACACTGAAGCTTTCTTT. It specifies CASKNSADTEAFF.

This clone occurred once. The chain carries TRBV21-1 and TRBJ1-1. TRBV21-1 is an annotated pseudogene. This CDR3 spans 14 amino acids. In nucleotides, the CDR3 is TGTGCCAGCAGCAAAGTAAAAGAGAACACTGAAGCTTTCTTT. Protein product: CASSKVKENTEAFF.

V is TRBV7-9 and J is TRBJ2-5; TRBD1 is a possible D gene (6 bases). Trimming stripped 3 bases from V and 5 bases from J, with 7 bases between. The CDR3 length is 12 residues. CDR1 is SEHNR and CDR2 is FQNEAQ in the germline V gene (reference sequence). CDR3 coding DNA: TGTGCCAGCAGCTTTAGGGGGGAGACCCAGTACTTC. It is translated as CASSFRGETQYF. The whole variable domain, filled in from reference TRBV7-9 and TRBJ2-5, reads DTGVSQNPRHKITKRGQNVTFRCDPISEHNRLYWYRQTLGQGPEFLTYFQNEAQLEKSRLLSDRFSAERPKGSFSTLEIQRTEQGDSAMYLCASSFRGETQYFGPGTRLLVL.

J is TRBJ1-6 and V is TRBV10-1, with no clear D. The V end lost 4 bases, the J end lost 3 bases, and 10 bases lay between the germline ends. CDR1 WNHNN and CDR2 SYGVQD come from the germline V gene (reference sequence). CDR3 size: 15 residues. The CDR3 DNA reads as TGCGCCAGCAGTGTCCCTGTGCTCTATAATTCACCCCTCCACTTT. It is translated as CASSVPVLYNSPLHF.